This T cell receptor beta chain appears in the sequencing data of a study of blood T cells in healthy people across ages. This clonotype was recorded once. For the second PCR, which ran for about 6 to 11 cycles, a sample-barcoded 5' primer and a J-beta primer mix were used. TCRdb ran MiXCR on the 5' RACE reads and lists one entry per CDR3 protein. The profile shows around 500,000 distinct CDR3 sequences, 47% of them singletons. CDR3 length: 14 residues. Germline values: CDR1 SGHRS, CDR2 YFSETQ. This clonotype was obtained from an elderly man in good health. The sequenced material came from blood. The genes are TRBV5-1 and TRBJ2-1; D not certain. The end of the DNA is better explained by TRBJ2-7, so the J call may be wrong. CDR3 region: CASSPPVRNNEQYF. For the CDR3, the DNA is TGCGCCAGCAGCCCACCCGTACGGAACAATGAGCAGTACTTC.